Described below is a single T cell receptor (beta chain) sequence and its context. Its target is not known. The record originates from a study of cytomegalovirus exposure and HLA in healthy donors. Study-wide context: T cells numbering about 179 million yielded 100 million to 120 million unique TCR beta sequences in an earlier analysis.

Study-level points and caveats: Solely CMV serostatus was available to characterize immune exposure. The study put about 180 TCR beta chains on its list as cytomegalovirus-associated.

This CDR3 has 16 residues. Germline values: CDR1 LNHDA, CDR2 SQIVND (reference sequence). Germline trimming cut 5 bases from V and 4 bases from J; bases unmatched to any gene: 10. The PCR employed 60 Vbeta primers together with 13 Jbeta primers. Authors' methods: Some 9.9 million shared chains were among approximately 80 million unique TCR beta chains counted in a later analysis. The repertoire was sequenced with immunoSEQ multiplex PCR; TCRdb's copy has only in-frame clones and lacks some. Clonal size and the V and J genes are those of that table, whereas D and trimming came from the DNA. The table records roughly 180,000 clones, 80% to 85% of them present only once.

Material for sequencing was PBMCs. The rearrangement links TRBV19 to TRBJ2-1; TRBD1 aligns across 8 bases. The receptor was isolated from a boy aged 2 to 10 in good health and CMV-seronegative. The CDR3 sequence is CASSPHRGEVYNEQFF. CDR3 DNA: TGTGCCAGTAGTCCGCACAGGGGGGAGGTTTACAATGAGCAGTTCTTC.